This TCR beta chain was captured by sequencing in a study of blood T cell repertoires in COVID-19. Germline CDR1 SEHNR, CDR2 FQNEAQ (reference sequence). Unmatched junction bases numbered 5, after V lost 4 bases and J lost 0 bases. This CDR3 contains 16 residues. In the authors' workflow: Nucleated cell counts were estimated from reference gene primer amplification. The table came from immunoSEQ multiplex PCR; TCRdb's copy has only in-frame clones and leaves some out. V and J calls and clone size are those listed in that table; D and trimming were worked out from the DNA. This sample has 200,000 to 300,000 clones; 70% to 80% occur once, and the top ten carry approximately 3.2%.

The sequence was obtained from a woman over 75 with acute or convalescent COVID-19. The chain recombines TRBV7-9 with TRBJ1-1; TRBD1 matches at 10 bases. Sequenced input: peripheral blood. The CDR3 protein is CASSSGQGGMNTEAFF. Here the CDR3 DNA reads TGTGCCAGCAGCTCCGGACAGGGGGGCATGAACACTGAAGCTTTCTTT. Using reference TRBV7-9 and TRBJ1-1 for the parts outside the CDR3, the full variable domain is DTGVSQNPRHKITKRGQNVTFRCDPISEHNRLYWYRQTLGQGPEFLTYFQNEAQLEKSRLLSDRFSAERPKGSFSTLEIQRTEQGDSAMYLCASSSGQGGMNTEAFFGQGTRLTVV.